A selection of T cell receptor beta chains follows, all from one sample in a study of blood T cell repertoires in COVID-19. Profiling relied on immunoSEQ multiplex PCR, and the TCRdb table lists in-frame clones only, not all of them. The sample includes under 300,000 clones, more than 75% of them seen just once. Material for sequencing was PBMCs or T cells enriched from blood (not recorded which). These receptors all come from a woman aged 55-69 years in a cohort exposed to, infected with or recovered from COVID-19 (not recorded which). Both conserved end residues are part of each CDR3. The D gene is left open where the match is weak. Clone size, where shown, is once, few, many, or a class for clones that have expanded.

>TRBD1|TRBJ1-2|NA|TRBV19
TGTGCCAGTAGTTCCTCCGGGACAGGGTATCGTGGCTACACCTTC
CASSSSGTGYRGYTF
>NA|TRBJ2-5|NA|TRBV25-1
TGTGCCAGCAGTCCTCAACGAGGGTTCCTGCGAGAGACCCAGTACTTC
CASSPQRGFLRETQYF
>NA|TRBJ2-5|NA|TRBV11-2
TGTGCCAGCAGCTTTCCTTTGGACAGCCACCAAGAGACCCAGTACTTC
CASSFPLDSHQETQYF
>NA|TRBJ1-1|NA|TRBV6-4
TGTGCCAGCAGCCTCCAGGAGAACACTGAAGCTTTCTTT
CASSLQENTEAFF
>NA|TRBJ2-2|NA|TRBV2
TGTGCCAGCAGTATTCGCCGGGACACCGGGGAGCTGTTTTTT
CASSIRRDTGELFF
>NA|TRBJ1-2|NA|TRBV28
TGTGCCAGCAGTTTGGAGGATGGCTACACCTTC
CASSLEDGYTF
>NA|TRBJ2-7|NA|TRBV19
TGTGCCAGTAATACAAGGACAGCCGACTACGAGCAGTACTTC
CASNTRTADYEQYF
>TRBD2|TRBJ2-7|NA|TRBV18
TGTGCCAGCTCACCAAGGGCAGCGGGAGATGGTGAGCAGTACTTC
CASSPRAAGDGEQYF
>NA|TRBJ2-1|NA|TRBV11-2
TGTGCCAGCAGCCCCCTAGACAGTAATGAGCAGTTCTTC
CASSPLDSNEQFF
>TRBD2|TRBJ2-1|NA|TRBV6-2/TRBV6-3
TGTGCCAGCAGTTACGAAGCGGGAGGTCATGAGCAGTTCTTC
CASSYEAGGHEQFF
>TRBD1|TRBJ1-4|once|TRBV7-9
TGTGCCAGCAGCCCTTGGGGACAGGGGAATGAAAAACTGTTTTTT
CASSPWGQGNEKLFF
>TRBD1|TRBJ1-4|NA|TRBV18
TGTGCCAGCTCACAAAGACAGGGCACAGCTAATGAAAAACTGTTTTTT
CASSQRQGTANEKLFF
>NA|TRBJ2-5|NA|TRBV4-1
TGCGCCAGCAGCCCGGCCCCAGGGGTCCAAGAGACCCAGTACTTC
CASSPAPGVQETQYF
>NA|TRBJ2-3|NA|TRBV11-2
TGTGCCAGCAGCTTAGGGGGCGGCGGGAAGTTCGATACGCAGTATTTT
CASSLGGGGKFDTQYF
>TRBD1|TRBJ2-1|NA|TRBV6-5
TGTGCCAGCAGTTTCCGGGACAGGGGATACAATGAGCAGTTCTTC
CASSFRDRGYNEQFF
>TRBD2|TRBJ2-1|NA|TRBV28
TGTGCCAGCAGTGGGACTAGCGGGAGTTGGAATGAGCAGTTCTTC
CASSGTSGSWNEQFF
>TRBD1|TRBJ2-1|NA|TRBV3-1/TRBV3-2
TGTGCCAGCAGTCGGACAGGGAACGATGAGCAGTTCTTC
CASSRTGNDEQFF
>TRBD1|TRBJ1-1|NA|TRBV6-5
TGTGCCAGCAGCCGAACAGGGGGCTGGGGAACTGAAGCTTTCTTT
CASSRTGGWGTEAFF
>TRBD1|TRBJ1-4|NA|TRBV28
TGTGCCAGCAGTTTGGGTTTGGGTAGGCAGGGGGCGCTGAAACTGTTTTTT
CASSLGLGRQGALKLFF
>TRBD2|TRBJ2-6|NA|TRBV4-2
TGTGCCAGCAGCCAAACCCTAGCGGGAGTGAGCTCTGGGGCCAACGTCCTGACTTTC
CASSQTLAGVSSGANVLTF
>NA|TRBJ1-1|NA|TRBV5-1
TGCGCCAGCAGCTTGGGAGTGACAGGATTGAACACTGAAGCTTTCTTT
CASSLGVTGLNTEAFF
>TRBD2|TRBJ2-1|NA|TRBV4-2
TGTGCCAGCAGCCAAGCGGCTAGCGGGAGGAATGAGCAGTTCTTC
CASSQAASGRNEQFF
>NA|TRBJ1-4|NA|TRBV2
TGTGCCAGCAGTGGAGGAATAAATGAAAAACTGTTTTTT
CASSGGINEKLFF
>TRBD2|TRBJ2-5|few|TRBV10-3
TGTGCCATCAGTGAGTCTGGACTAGCGGGAGGAGAGACCCAGTACTTC
CAISESGLAGGETQYF
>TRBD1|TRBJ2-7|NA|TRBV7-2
TGTGCCAGCAGCTCTTTCGGGACAGCTCCCTACGAGCAGTACTTC
CASSSFGTAPYEQYF
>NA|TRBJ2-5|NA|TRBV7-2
TGTGCCAGCAGCTTAGCTCCAGAAGAGACCCAGTACTTC
CASSLAPEETQYF
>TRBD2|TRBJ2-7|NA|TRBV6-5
TGTGCCAGCAGTTACTCTTCGGGAGGGCCTTACGAGCAGTACTTC
CASSYSSGGPYEQYF
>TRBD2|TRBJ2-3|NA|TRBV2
TGTGCCAGCAGTGAAGTTAGCGGGAGGACAACGCAGTATTTT
CASSEVSGRTTQYF
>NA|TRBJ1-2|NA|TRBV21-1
TGTGCCAGCAGCAAAGGGGGACAGGGGGGCGGCTACACCTTC
CASSKGGQGGGYTF
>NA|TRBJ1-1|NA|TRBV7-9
TGTGCCAGCAGCTTGGCTGAAGTGAACACTGAAGCTTTCTTT
CASSLAEVNTEAFF
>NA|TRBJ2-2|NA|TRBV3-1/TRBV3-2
TGTGCCAGCAGCCAAGAGCGCGTTCAGGGCTACGCGAACACCGGGGAGCTGTTTTTT
CASSQERVQGYANTGELFF
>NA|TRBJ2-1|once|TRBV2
TGTGCCAGCAGGGTTGACAGGTCCTACAATGAGCAGTTCTTC
CASRVDRSYNEQFF
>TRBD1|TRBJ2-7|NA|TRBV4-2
TGTGCCAGCAGCCAAGGAGGGACAGGTAGGACCTCCTACGAGCAGTACTTC
CASSQGGTGRTSYEQYF
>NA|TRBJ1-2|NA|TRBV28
TGTGCCAGCAGCCCCCACGTCTTGCGCGCGGGAGGCTACACCTTC
CASSPHVLRAGGYTF
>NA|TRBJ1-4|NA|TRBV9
TGTGCCAGCAGCGTGCTTACAGGGACTAATGAAAAACTGTTTTTT
CASSVLTGTNEKLFF
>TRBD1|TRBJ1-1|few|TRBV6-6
TGTGCCAGCAGTCTGACAGGGGCCCTACGGCGCTCCAGAAACACTGAAGCTTTCTTT
CASSLTGALRRSRNTEAFF
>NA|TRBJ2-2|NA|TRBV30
TGTGCCTGGAGCCCTACCCGGGAGCTGTTTTTT
CAWSPTRELFF
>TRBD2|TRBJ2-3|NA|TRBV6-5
TGTGCCAGCAGTTCTGGGGGGACTAGCGGGAGTACAACGTATTTT
CASSSGGTSGSTTYF
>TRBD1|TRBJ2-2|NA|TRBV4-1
TGCGCCAGCAGTTTTGACAGGGGGAGTAACACCGGGGAGCTGTTTTTT
CASSFDRGSNTGELFF
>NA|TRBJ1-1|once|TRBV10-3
TGTGCCATCAGTTCCGCGACAGGCCCGAACACTGAAGCTTTCTTT
CAISSATGPNTEAFF
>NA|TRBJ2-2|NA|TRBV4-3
TGCGCCAGCAGCCAAGATGGGCGGACAGCGCTGTTTTTT
CASSQDGRTALFF
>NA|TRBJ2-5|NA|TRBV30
TGTGCCTGGAGTGTACGGCGGGCTGAGACCCAGTACTTC
CAWSVRRAETQYF
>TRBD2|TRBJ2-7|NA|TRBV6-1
TGTGCCAGCAGTGAGGTGGGAGGCCGCGGGAGGAGGATGTACGAGCAGTACTTC
CASSEVGGRGRRMYEQYF
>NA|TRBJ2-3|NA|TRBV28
TGTGCCAGCTCAAGGGCTAGCGGCACAGATACGCAGTATTTT
CASSRASGTDTQYF
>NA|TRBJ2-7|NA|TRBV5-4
TGTGCCAGCAGGTCACAGGGATTCTACGAGCAGTACTTC
CASRSQGFYEQYF
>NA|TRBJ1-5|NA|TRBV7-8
TGTGCCAGCAGCTTAATCGGGGGGAATCAGCCCCAGCATTTT
CASSLIGGNQPQHF
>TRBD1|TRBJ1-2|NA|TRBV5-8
TGTGCCAGCAGCGGGGGGCAGGGGGCCTATGGCTACACCTTC
CASSGGQGAYGYTF
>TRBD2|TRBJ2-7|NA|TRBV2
TGTGCCAGCAGGGGACTAGCGGGGCCCTCCTACGAGCAGTACTTC
CASRGLAGPSYEQYF
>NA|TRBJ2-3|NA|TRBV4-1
TGCGCCAGCAGCCAAACATTCACGGGTACGCAGTATTTT
CASSQTFTGTQYF
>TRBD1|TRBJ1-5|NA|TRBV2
TGTGCCAGCAGTACCCGACAGGGAAATCAGCCCCAGCATTTT
CASSTRQGNQPQHF
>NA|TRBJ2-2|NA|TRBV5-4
TGTGCCAGCAGCTTGAGTAGCGAAAGCGGGGAGCTGTTTTTT
CASSLSSESGELFF
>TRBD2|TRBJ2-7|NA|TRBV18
TGTGCCAGCTCACCAGTGCGAGCGGGAGGCAACTACGAGCAGTACTTC
CASSPVRAGGNYEQYF
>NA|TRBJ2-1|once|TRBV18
TGTGCCAGCTCACGAGTACGGGACAATGAGCAGTTCTTC
CASSRVRDNEQFF
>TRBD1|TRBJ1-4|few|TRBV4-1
TGCGCCAGCAGGCGGACAGGGGAGGGCGGAAAACTGTTTTTT
CASRRTGEGGKLFF
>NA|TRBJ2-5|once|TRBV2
TGTGCCAGCAGTGGGAACAGGCAAGAGACCCAGTACTTC
CASSGNRQETQYF
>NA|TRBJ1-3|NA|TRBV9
TGTGCCAGCAGCCCACACAGCGGCTCTGGAAACACCATATATTTT
CASSPHSGSGNTIYF